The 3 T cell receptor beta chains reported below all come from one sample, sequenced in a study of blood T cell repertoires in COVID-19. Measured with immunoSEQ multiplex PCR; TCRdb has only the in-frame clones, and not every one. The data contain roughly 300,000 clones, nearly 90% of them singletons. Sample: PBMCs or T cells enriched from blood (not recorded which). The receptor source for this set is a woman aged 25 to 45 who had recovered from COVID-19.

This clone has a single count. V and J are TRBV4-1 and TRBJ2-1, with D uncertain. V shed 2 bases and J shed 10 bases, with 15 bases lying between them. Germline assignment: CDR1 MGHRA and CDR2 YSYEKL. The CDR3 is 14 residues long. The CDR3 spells CASSQSGELREQFF. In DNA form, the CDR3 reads TGCGCCAGCAGCCAATCAGGCGAACTGAGAGAGCAGTTCTTC.

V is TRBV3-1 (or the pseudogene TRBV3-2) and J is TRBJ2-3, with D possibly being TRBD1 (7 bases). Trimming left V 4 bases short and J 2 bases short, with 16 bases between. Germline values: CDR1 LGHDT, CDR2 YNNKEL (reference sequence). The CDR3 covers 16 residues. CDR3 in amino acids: CASSRDQGGNTDTQYF. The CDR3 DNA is TGTGCCAGCAGCCGGGATCAGGGGGGAAACACAGATACGCAGTATTTT.

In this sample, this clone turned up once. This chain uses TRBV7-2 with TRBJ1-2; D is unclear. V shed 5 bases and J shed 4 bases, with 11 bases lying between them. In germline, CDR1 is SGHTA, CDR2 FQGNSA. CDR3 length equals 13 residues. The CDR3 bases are TGTGCCAGCAGCCCCGGTACGGGCTATGGCTACACCTTC. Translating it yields CASSPGTGYGYTF.